This T cell receptor (beta chain) is from a study of blood T cell repertoires in COVID-19. On the study more broadly: Both acute and convalescent COVID-19 samples were obtained from the United States, Italy and Spain. T cells, B-cell-depleted T cells, or PBMCs provided the cDNA or gDNA that served as material.

Seattle patients were enrolled while actively infected and followed longitudinally. Germline-derived CDR1 and CDR2 are SGHDN and FVKESK. V lost 1 base and J 7 bases, leaving 13 bases between the germline ends. This CDR3 is built from 14 residues. Original processing methods: The authors estimated nucleated cell counts from reference gene primer amplification. The assay was immunoSEQ multiplex PCR, and TCRdb's table has in-frame clones only and misses some. V and J calls and clone size are as listed in that table; D and trimming were resolved from the DNA. The sample has some 160,000 clones; around nine tenths are singletons.

This sequence joins TRBV14 and TRBJ1-1; perhaps TRBD1 as D (5 bases). The source of this sequence is a woman aged 80 or older with COVID-19, enrolled during active disease. The sequenced material came from peripheral blood. CDR3 nucleotides: TGTGCCAGCAGCCAAGCAGGGCAGGGTGATGAAGCTTTCTTT. As protein: CASSQAGQGDEAFF.